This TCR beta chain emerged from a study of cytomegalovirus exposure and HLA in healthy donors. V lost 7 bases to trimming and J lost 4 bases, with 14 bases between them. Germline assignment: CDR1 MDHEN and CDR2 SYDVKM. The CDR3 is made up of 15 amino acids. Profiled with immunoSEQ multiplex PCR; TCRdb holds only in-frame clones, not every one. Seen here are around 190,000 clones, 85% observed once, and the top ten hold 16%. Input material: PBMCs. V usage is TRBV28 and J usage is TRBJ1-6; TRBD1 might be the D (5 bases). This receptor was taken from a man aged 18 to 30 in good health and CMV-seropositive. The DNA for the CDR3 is TGTGCCAGCACCGGAGGGGTCGGTTATAATTCACCCCTCCACTTT. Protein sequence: CASTGGVGYNSPLHF.